A selection of T cell receptor beta chains follows, all from one sample in a study of cytotoxic CD8 clonotypes in ibrutinib-treated CLL. Clones were read by immunoSEQ multiplex PCR, and TCRdb kept only the in-frame ones, dropping some. The data show around 10,000 clones, approximately 81% seen once. Specimen: PBMCs, collected at disease progression, from a patient treated with ibrutinib. The receptors shown here come from a human donor with chronic lymphocytic leukemia. Each CDR3 is given without its conserved first and last residue. Each record gives: CDR3 protein, V gene, J gene, CDR3 length.

CDR3 protein: ASRPSGRAGSYNEQF
V gene: TRBV19
J gene: TRBJ2-1
CDR3 length: 15

CDR3 protein: ASSLEQNTEAF
V gene: TRBV5-1
J gene: TRBJ1-1
CDR3 length: 11

CDR3 protein: ASSKTGGGLTGELF
V gene: TRBV19
J gene: TRBJ2-2
CDR3 length: 14

CDR3 protein: ASKVEDRRRNEQF
V gene: TRBV28
J gene: TRBJ2-1
CDR3 length: 13

CDR3 protein: ASSASGSPGYT
V gene: TRBV7-9
J gene: TRBJ1-2
CDR3 length: 11

CDR3 protein: ASSQGTSEETQY
V gene: TRBV7-2
J gene: TRBJ2-5
CDR3 length: 12

CDR3 protein: ASGSGTGNTEAF
V gene: TRBV2
J gene: TRBJ1-1
CDR3 length: 12

CDR3 protein: ASSLSPSGVDTQY
V gene: TRBV5-1
J gene: TRBJ2-3
CDR3 length: 13

CDR3 protein: ASSLASGVYNEQF
V gene: TRBV7-6
J gene: TRBJ2-1
CDR3 length: 13

CDR3 protein: ASQWSPTPNQPQH
V gene: TRBV6-1
J gene: TRBJ1-5
CDR3 length: 13

CDR3 protein: SVGRQGEKLF
V gene: TRBV29-1
J gene: TRBJ1-4
CDR3 length: 10

CDR3 protein: ASSLPKTGGNTGELF
V gene: TRBV5-1
J gene: TRBJ2-2
CDR3 length: 15